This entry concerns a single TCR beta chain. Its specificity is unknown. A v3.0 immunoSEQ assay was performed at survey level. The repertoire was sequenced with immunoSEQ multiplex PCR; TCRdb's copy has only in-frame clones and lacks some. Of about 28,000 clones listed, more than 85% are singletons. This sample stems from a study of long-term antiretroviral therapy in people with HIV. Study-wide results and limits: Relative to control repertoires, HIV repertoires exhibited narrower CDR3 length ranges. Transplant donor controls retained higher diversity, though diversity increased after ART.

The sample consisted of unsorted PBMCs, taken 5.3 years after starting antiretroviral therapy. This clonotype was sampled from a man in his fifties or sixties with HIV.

The CDR3 here is CASSLDRVGGNTIYF. The CDR3 DNA reads as TGTGCCAGCAGCCTCGACAGGGTAGGAGGAAACACCATATATTTT. V usage is TRBV5-6 and J usage is TRBJ1-3; 7 positions agree with TRBD1. The junction had 8 bases not matched to a gene; V was cut back by 4 bases and J by 4 bases. The CDR3 runs to 15 residues. Germline CDR1 SGHDT, CDR2 YYEEEE.